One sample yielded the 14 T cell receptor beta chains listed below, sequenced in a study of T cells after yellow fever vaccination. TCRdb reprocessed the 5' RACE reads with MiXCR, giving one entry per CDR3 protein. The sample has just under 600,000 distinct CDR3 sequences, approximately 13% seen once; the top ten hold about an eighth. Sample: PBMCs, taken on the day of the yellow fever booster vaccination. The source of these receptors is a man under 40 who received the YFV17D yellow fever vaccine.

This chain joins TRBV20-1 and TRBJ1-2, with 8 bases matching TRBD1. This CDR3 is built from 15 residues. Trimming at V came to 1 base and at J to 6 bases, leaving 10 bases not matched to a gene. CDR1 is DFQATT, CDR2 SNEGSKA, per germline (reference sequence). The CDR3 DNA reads TGCAGTGCTAGAGTGGAGGGACAGGAGGCAAATGGCTACACCTTC. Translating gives CSARVEGQEANGYTF.

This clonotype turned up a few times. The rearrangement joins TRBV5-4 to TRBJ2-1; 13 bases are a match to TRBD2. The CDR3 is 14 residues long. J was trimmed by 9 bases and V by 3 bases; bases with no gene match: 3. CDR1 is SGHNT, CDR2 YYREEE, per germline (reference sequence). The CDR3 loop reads CASSSGLAGREQFF. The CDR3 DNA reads TGTGCCAGCAGCTCGGGACTAGCGGGACGTGAGCAGTTCTTC. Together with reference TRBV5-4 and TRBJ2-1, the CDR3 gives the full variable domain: ETGVTQSPTHLIKTRGQQVTLRCSSQSGHNTVSWYQQALGQGPQFIFQYYREEENGRGNFPPRFSGLQFPNYSSELNVNALELDDSALYLCASSSGLAGREQFFGPGTRLTVL.

The CDR3 loop reads CSARDGSWNTEAFF. The CDR3 region has the DNA TGCAGTGCTAGAGATGGCAGCTGGAACACTGAAGCTTTCTTT. V is TRBV20-1 and J is TRBJ1-1; D is ambiguous. The length of the CDR3 is 14 residues. With 0 bases removed from V and 1 base from J, the gap between germline ends came to 9 bases. Looked up from germline, CDR1 is DFQATT and CDR2 is SNEGSKA (reference sequence).

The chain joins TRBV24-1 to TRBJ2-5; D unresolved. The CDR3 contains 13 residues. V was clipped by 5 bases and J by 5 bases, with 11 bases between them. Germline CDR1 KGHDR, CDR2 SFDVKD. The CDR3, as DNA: TGTGCCACCAGTGCCCTGCTTGGGGAGACCCAGTACTTC. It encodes CATSALLGETQYF.

The CDR3 bases are TGCAGTGCTCCCGGGACTAGTCTGTGGGAGCAGTACTTC. This codes for CSAPGTSLWEQYF. This sequence joins TRBV20-1 and TRBJ2-7, with 8 positions matching TRBD2. V lost 5 bases to trimming and J lost 7 bases; unmatched junction nucleotides: 10. CDR3 length equals 13 residues. CDR1 is DFQATT and CDR2 is SNEGSKA in the germline V gene (reference sequence).

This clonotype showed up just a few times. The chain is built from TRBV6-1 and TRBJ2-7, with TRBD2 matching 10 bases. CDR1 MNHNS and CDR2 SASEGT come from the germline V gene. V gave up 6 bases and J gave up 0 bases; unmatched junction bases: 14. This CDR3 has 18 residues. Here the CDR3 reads CASSSPTGRTSGSYEQYF. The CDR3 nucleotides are TGTGCCAGCAGCTCCCCGACCGGTAGGACTAGCGGCTCCTACGAGCAGTACTTC.

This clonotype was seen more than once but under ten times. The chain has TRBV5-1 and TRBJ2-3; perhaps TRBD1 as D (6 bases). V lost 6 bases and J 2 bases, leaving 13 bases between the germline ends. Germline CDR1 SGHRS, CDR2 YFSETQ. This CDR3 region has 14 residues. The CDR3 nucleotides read TGCGCCAGCAAGGACAGTGGGGTCACAGATACGCAGTATTTT. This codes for CASKDSGVTDTQYF.

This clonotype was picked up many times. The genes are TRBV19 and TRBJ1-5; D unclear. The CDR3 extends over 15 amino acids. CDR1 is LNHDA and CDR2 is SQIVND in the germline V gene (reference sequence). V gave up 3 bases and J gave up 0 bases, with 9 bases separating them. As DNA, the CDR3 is TGTGCCAGTAGTATCCTCGGGGATAGCAATCAGCCCCAGCATTTT. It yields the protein CASSILGDSNQPQHF. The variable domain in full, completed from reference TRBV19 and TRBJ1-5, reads DGGITQSPKYLFRKEGQNVTLSCEQNLNHDAMYWYRQDPGQGLRLIYYSQIVNDFQKGDIAEGYSVSREKKESFPLTVTSAQKNPTAFYLCASSILGDSNQPQHFGDGTRLSIL.

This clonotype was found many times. The CDR3 coding sequence is TGCAGCTCGGACAGGGGCTCTCAAGAGACCCAGTACTTC. It codes for CSSDRGSQETQYF. The rearrangement links TRBV29-1 to TRBJ2-5; 9 bases map to TRBD1. With 8 bases clipped from V and 2 bases from J, the junction kept 6 bases outside the gene matches. CDR1 and CDR2 (germline): SQVTM, ANQGSEA. The CDR3 has 13 residues.

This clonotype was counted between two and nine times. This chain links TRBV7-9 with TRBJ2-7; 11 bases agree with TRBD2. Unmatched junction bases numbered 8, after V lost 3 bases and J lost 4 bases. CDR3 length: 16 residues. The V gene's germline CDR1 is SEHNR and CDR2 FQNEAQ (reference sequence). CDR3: CASSLQTSGSGYEQYF. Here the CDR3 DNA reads TGTGCCAGCAGCTTGCAAACTAGCGGGAGTGGTTACGAGCAGTACTTC.

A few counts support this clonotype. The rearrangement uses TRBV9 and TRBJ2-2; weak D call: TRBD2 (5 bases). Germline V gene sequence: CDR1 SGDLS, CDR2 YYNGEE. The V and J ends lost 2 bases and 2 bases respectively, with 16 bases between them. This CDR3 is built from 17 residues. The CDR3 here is CASSVPRGSLNTGELFF. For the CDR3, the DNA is TGTGCCAGCAGCGTCCCTCGAGGGTCTCTTAACACCGGGGAGCTGTTTTTT.

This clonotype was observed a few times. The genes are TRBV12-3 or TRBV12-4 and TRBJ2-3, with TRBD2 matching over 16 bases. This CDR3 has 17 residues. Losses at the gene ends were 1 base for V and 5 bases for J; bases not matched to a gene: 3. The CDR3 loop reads CASSLEGTSGREDTQYF. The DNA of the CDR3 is TGTGCCAGCAGTTTAGAAGGGACTAGCGGGAGGGAAGATACGCAGTATTTT.

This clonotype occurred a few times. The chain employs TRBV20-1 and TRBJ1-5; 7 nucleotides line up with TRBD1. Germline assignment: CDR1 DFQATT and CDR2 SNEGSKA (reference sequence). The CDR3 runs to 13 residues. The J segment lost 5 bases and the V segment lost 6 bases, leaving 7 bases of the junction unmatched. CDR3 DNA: TGCAGTGCCCCCGACAGGGAGGATCAGCCCCAGCATTTT. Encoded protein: CSAPDREDQPQHF.

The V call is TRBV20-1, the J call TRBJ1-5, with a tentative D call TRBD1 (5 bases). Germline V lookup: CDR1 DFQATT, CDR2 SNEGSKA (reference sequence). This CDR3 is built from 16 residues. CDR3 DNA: TGCAGCGTCTGGGGCCAGGCTGCGTATTGGGGTTGGCCCCAGCATTTT. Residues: CSVWGQAAYWGWPQHF.